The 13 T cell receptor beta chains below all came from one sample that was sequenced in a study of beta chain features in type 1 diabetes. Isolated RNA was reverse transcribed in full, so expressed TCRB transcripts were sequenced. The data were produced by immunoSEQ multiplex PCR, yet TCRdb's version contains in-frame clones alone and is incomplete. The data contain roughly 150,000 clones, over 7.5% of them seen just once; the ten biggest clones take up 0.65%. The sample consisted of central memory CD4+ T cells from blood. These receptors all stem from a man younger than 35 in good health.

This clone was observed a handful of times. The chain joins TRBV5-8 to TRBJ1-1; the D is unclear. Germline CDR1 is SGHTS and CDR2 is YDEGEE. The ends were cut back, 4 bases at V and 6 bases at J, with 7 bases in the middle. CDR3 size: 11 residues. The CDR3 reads CASSVHAEAFF. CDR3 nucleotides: TGTGCCAGCAGCGTTCATGCTGAAGCTTTCTTT.

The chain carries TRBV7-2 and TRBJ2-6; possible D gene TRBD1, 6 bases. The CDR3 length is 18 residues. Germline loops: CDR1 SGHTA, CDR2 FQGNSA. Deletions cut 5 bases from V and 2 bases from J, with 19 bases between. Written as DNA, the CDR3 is TGTGCCAGCAGCCCACGTAACAGGGTCTTACCTGGGGCCAACGTCCTGACTTTC. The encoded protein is CASSPRNRVLPGANVLTF. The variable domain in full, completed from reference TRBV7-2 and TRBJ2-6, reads GAGVSQSPSNKVTEKGKDVELRCDPISGHTALYWYRQSLGQGLEFLIYFQGNSAPDKSGLPSDRFSAERTGGSVSTLTIQRTQQEDSAVYLCASSPRNRVLPGANVLTFGAGSRLTVL.

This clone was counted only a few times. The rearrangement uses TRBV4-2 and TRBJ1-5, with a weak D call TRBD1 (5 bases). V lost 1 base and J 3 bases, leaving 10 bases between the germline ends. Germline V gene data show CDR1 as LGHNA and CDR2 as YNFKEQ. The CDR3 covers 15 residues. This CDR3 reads CASSQVETVNQPQHF. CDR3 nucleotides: TGTGCCAGCAGCCAAGTGGAGACAGTCAATCAGCCCCAGCATTTT.

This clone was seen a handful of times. The CDR3 protein is CASSIQGRETQYF. CDR3 in DNA: TGTGCCAGCAGCATCCAGGGTAGAGAGACCCAGTACTTC. V is TRBV7-2 and J is TRBJ2-5, with D possibly TRBD1 on 5 matching bases. The V gene's germline CDR1 is SGHTA and CDR2 FQGNSA. Trimming shortened V by 5 bases and J by 4 bases, and 11 bases separated the two germline ends. The CDR3 runs to 13 residues.

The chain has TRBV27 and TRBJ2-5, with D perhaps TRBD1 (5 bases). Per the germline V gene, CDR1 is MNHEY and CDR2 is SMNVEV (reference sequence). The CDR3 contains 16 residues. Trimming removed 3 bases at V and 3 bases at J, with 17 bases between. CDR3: CASSLGQAGNKETQYF. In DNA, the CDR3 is TGTGCCAGCAGTTTGGGCCAGGCAGGGAATAAAGAGACCCAGTACTTC.

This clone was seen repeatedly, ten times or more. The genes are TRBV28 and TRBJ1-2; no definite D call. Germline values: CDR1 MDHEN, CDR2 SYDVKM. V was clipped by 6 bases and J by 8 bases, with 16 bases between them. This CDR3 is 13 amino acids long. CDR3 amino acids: CASSLRSGRGYTF. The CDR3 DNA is TGTGCCAGCAGCCTAAGAAGCGGACGCGGCTACACCTTC.

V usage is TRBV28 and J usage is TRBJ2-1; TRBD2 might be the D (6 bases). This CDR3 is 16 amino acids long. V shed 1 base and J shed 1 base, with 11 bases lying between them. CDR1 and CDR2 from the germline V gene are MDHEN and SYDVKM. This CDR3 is CASSLYPEGSYNEQFF. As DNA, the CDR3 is TGTGCCAGCAGTTTATATCCGGAGGGATCCTACAATGAGCAGTTCTTC.

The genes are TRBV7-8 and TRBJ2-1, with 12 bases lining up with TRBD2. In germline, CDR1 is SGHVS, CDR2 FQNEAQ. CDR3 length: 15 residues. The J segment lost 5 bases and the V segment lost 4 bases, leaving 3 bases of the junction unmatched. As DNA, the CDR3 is TGTGCCAGCAGCTCGAGACTAGCGGGGGACAATGAGCAGTTCTTC. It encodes CASSSRLAGDNEQFF.

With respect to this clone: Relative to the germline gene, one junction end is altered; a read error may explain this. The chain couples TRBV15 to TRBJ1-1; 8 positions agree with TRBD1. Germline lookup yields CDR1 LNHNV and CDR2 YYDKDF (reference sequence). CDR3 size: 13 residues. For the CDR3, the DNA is TGTGCCACCAGCAGAGCCCAGGGGGCGTGGAGAAGCTTT. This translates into CATSRAQGAWRSF.

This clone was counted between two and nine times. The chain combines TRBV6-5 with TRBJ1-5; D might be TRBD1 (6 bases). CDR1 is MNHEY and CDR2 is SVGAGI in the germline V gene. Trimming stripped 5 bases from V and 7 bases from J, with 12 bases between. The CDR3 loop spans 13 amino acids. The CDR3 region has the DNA TGTGCCAGCAGTCCGGGACAAAGGCAGCCCCAGCATTTT. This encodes CASSPGQRQPQHF.

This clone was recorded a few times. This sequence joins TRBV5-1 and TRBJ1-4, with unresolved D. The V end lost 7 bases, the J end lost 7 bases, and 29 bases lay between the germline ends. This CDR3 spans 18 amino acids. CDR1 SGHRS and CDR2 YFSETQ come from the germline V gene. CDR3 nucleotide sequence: TGCGCCAGCTGTGCTTCCGGGTCCTCCCTAAGACGGGGTGAAAAACTGTTTTTT. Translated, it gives CASCASGSSLRRGEKLFF.

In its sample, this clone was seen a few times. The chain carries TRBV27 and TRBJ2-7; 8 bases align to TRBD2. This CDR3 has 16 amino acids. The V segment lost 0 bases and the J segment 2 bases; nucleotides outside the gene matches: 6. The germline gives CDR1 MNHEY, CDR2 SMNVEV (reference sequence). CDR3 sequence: CASSLSRLATTYEQYF. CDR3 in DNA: TGTGCCAGCAGTTTATCGCGACTAGCGACCACCTACGAGCAGTACTTC.

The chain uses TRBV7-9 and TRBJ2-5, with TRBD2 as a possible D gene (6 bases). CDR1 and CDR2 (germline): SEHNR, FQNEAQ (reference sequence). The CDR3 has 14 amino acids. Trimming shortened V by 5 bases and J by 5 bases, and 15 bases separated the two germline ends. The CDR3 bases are TGTGCCAGCAGCCCGTCGGGGGTCGGGGAGACCCAGTACTTC. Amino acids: CASSPSGVGETQYF.